This section outlines one TCR beta chain sequence together with its context. Its cognate antigen is unknown. This sample was included in a study of OX40 agonist ivuxolimab in advanced cancers. Findings and caveats of the study: CD4+ and CD8+ blood T cells expanded clonally by week 6 at 0.1 to 3.0 mg/kg. In general, CD8+ T cells held more expanded clones than CD4+ did, on average.

People who had autoimmune disease history or systemic immunosuppression were excluded. TCRdb keeps only in-frame clones here, not all; method: immunoSEQ multiplex PCR. The table includes some 95,000 clones, roughly nine tenths detected once. This CDR3 contains 15 residues. CDR1 is MNHNS, CDR2 SASEGT, per germline. V trimming: 6 bases; J trimming: 5 bases; junction bases outside the gene matches: 3. The sample here was CD4+ or CD8+ T cells sorted from blood, taken in a trial of the OX40 agonist ivuxolimab. The V call is TRBV6-1, the J call TRBJ2-4; 14 bases match TRBD2. This sequence was found in an adult with an advanced solid tumor such as melanoma, head and neck, liver or kidney cancer. The CDR3 sequence: CASRGTSGGENIQYF. As DNA, the CDR3 is TGTGCCAGCAGGGGGACTAGCGGGGGCGAAAACATTCAGTACTTC.